Shown below are 21 T cell receptor beta chains from a single sample sequenced in a study of lymphopenia after photon versus proton radiotherapy. Repertoires were generated with immunoSEQ multiplex PCR, while TCRdb's copy carries only in-frame clones and drops some. This sample has roughly 22,000 clones, with 70% to 85% found just once. The sequencing here drew on peripheral blood, taken from a patient treated with proton-based radiotherapy. These receptors all stem from a woman in her 70s with pancreatic cancer.

This clone was recorded once. The chain joins TRBV4-3 to TRBJ1-5, with D maybe TRBD1 (5 bases). From germline, CDR1 is LGHNA and CDR2 YSLEER. The CDR3 has 13 amino acids. V lost 2 bases and J lost 7, with 9 bases in between. Here the CDR3 reads CASSQFGGQPQHF. CDR3 nucleotide sequence: TGCGCCAGCAGCCAATTCGGGGGGCAGCCCCAGCATTTT.

The V gene is TRBV19, the J gene TRBJ1-1; D gene ambiguous. The CDR3 runs to 12 residues. CDR1 is LNHDA, CDR2 SQIVND, per germline (reference sequence). Between the trimmed V and J ends, which lost 0 bases and 7 bases, there was a span of 6 bases. The CDR3 is CASSIDQGEAFF. DNA of the CDR3: TGTGCCAGTAGTATAGACCAAGGTGAAGCTTTCTTT.

In nucleotides, the CDR3 is TGCGCCAGCAGCTGGGCGGACACCGGGGAGCTGTTTTTT. Protein product: CASSWADTGELFF. The J gene is TRBJ2-2, the V gene TRBV5-1, with D unclear. CDR3 length equals 13 residues. Trimming cost V 3 bases and J 3 bases, with 6 bases left between them. The germline V gene encodes CDR1 SGHRS and CDR2 YFSETQ.

This clone was detected once. CDR3 sequence reads: CASGPGTHSNQPQHF. In nucleotides, the CDR3 is TGTGCCAGCGGACCGGGAACTCATAGCAATCAGCCCCAGCATTTT. The gene calls are TRBV6-1 and TRBJ1-5, with no clear D. The CDR3 is made up of 15 amino acids. Trimming took 8 bases from V and 0 from J, leaving 14 bases between them. Germline V gives CDR1 MNHNS, CDR2 SASEGT.

The chain uses TRBV28 and TRBJ2-1; no clear D gene. The CDR3 loop spans 13 amino acids. Germline V gives CDR1 MDHEN, CDR2 SYDVKM. The V and J ends lost 6 bases and 2 bases respectively, with 8 bases between them. The CDR3 loop is CASSSVPYNEQFF. CDR3 bases: TGTGCCAGCAGCAGTGTCCCCTACAATGAGCAGTTCTTC.

CDR3 region: CASSMLGSYEQYF. CDR3 nucleotides: TGTGCCAGCAGCATGCTGGGGAGTTACGAGCAGTACTTC. V and J are TRBV13 and TRBJ2-7; the D gene is possibly TRBD2 (5 bases). Per the germline V gene, CDR1 is PRHDT and CDR2 is FYEKMQ (reference sequence). Trimming shortened V by 5 bases and J by 4 bases, and 12 bases separated the two germline ends. This CDR3 is built from 13 residues.

The V call is TRBV5-1, the J call TRBJ2-5, with 10 nucleotides matching TRBD2. The CDR3 is 17 amino acids. Germline loops: CDR1 SGHRS, CDR2 YFSETQ. The trim removed 0 bases at V and 1 base at J, leaving 6 bases unmatched. CDR3 coding DNA: TGCGCCAGCAGCTTGGGTTCAGCGGGAGGGTCCCAAGAGACCCAGTACTTC. Translated, it gives CASSLGSAGGSQETQYF.

The sample holds a few counts of this clone. The V and J genes are TRBV27 and TRBJ1-6; D unresolved. The CDR3 extends over 14 amino acids. CDR1 MNHEY and CDR2 SMNVEV come from the germline V gene (reference sequence). V was trimmed by 3 bases and J by 9 bases, leaving 12 bases between them. Written as DNA, the CDR3 is TGTGCCAGCAGTTTCGAGGGTCCCTTTTCACCCCTCCACTTT. Encoded protein: CASSFEGPFSPLHF.

This clone has a handful of counts. The chain uses TRBV7-3 and TRBJ2-7; 10 bases align to TRBD1. Germline CDR1 and CDR2: SGHTA and FQGTGA. This CDR3 spans 14 amino acids. Trimming cost V 5 bases and J 2 bases; bases outside gene matches: 3. CDR3 coding DNA: TGTGCCAGCAGCCAAGGGACAGGGGCCTACGAGCAGTACTTC. Translation gives CASSQGTGAYEQYF. The full variable domain, in which reference TRBV7-3 and TRBJ2-7 provide the parts outside the CDR3, is GAGVSQTPSNKVTEKGKYVELRCDPISGHTALYWYRQSLGQGPEFLIYFQGTGAADDSGLPNDRFFAVRPEGSVSTLKIQRTERGDSAVYLCASSQGTGAYEQYFGPGTRLTVT.

The J gene is TRBJ2-2, the V gene TRBV10-3, with 9 bases aligning to TRBD1. V was pared by 5 bases and J by 3 bases, with 4 bases of the junction left unmatched. Per the germline V gene, CDR1 is ENHRY and CDR2 is SYGVKD. The CDR3 sequence is 15 residues long. The CDR3 sequence is CAISSTGGYTGELFF. The CDR3 region has the DNA TGTGCCATCAGTAGCACAGGGGGCTACACCGGGGAGCTGTTTTTT.

The chain combines TRBV7-6 with TRBJ2-3, with TRBD2 as a possible D gene (5 bases). The V gene lost 5 bases and the J gene lost 2 bases, with 11 bases spanning the gap. CDR3 size: 14 residues. Germline V gene data show CDR1 as SGHVS and CDR2 as FNYEAQ. The CDR3 nucleotides read TGTGCCAGCAGCCCCGGGATATCCACAGATACGCAGTATTTT. The encoded protein is CASSPGISTDTQYF.

V usage is TRBV29-1 and J usage is TRBJ2-7, with 10 bases aligning to TRBD2. Germline loops: CDR1 SQVTM, CDR2 ANQGSEA. V trimming: 4 bases; J trimming: 4 bases; junction bases outside the gene matches: 13. CDR3 size: 16 residues. CDR3 in DNA: TGCAGCGTTGGGGGGGCTAGCGGGAGCAAGGCATACGAGCAGTACTTC. Amino acids: CSVGGASGSKAYEQYF.

Points on this clone: A junction boundary mismatches the germline segment, possibly from a read error. The V call is TRBV7-9, the J call TRBJ2-1; D is ambiguous. The CDR3 is made up of 16 amino acids. Germline-derived CDR1 and CDR2 are SEHNR and FQNEAQ (reference sequence). The chain's CDR3 is CASTLLTLGSDNEQFF. The CDR3 coding sequence is TGTGCCAGCACCTTACTAACCTTGGGGTCCGACAATGAGCAGTTCTTC. Drawing the rest from reference TRBV7-9 and TRBJ2-1, the complete variable domain is DTGVSQNPRHKITKRGQNVTFRCDPISEHNRLYWYRQTLGQGPEFLTYFQNEAQLEKSRLLSDRFSAERPKGSFSTLEIQRTEQGDSAMYLCASTLLTLGSDNEQFFGPGTRLTVL.

The chain links TRBV5-1 to TRBJ1-2, with D maybe TRBD1 (5 bases). Looked up from germline, CDR1 is SGHRS and CDR2 is YFSETQ. V was clipped by 0 bases and J by 0 bases, with 9 bases between them. This CDR3 region has 15 residues. DNA of the CDR3: TGCGCCAGCAGCTTGGGGACACTCGCTAACTATGGCTACACCTTC. The encoded protein is CASSLGTLANYGYTF.

The rearrangement links TRBV5-8 to TRBJ1-5; no reliable D call. V shed 2 bases and J shed 3 bases, with 9 bases lying between them. Germline-derived CDR1 and CDR2 are SGHTS and YDEGEE. This CDR3 is 14 amino acids long. The CDR3 spells CASSFKSVNQPQHF. As DNA, the CDR3 is TGTGCCAGCAGCTTTAAGTCGGTCAATCAGCCCCAGCATTTT. The full variable domain, with the rest looked up from reference TRBV5-8 and TRBJ1-5, is EAGVTQSPTHLIKTRGQQATLRCSPISGHTSVYWYQQALGLGLQFLLWYDEGEERNRGNFPPRFSGRQFPNYSSELNVNALELEDSALYLCASSFKSVNQPQHFGDGTRLSIL.

The chain has TRBV28 and TRBJ1-5; D gene ambiguous. V lost 3 bases, J lost 5 bases, and 17 bases lay in between. The germline gives CDR1 MDHEN, CDR2 SYDVKM. The length of the CDR3 is 16 residues. DNA of the CDR3: TGTGCCAGCAGTTTCTTGGGTTCTGTCCCCGATCAGCCCCAGCATTTT. It yields the protein CASSFLGSVPDQPQHF.

The CDR3 DNA is TGTGCCAGCGCCCGGGACACGGGGAGGGATACGCAGTATTTT. Protein: CASARDTGRDTQYF. The rearrangement uses TRBV7-8 and TRBJ2-3; either TRBD1 or TRBD2 may supply D (6 bases each). The CDR3 totals 14 residues. CDR1 and CDR2 (germline): SGHVS, FQNEAQ. V was trimmed by 8 bases and J by 6 bases, leaving 18 bases between them.

The chain combines TRBV7-2 with TRBJ2-1; 8 bases align to TRBD1. V gave up 6 bases and J gave up 9 bases; unmatched junction bases: 10. The CDR3 is 14 amino acids. Germline CDR1 and CDR2: SGHTA and FQGNSA. The CDR3 nucleotides are TGTGCCAGCAGGACCCCGACAGGGGTGATTGAGCAGTTCTTC. It specifies CASRTPTGVIEQFF.

CDR3: CASSFGPPNYGYTF. The CDR3 region has the DNA TGTGCCAGCAGTTTTGGGCCGCCTAACTATGGCTACACCTTC. The chain joins TRBV27 to TRBJ1-2; D is unresolved. In germline, CDR1 is MNHEY, CDR2 SMNVEV (reference sequence). The CDR3 covers 14 residues. Trimming shortened V by 3 bases and J by 0 bases, and 8 bases separated the two germline ends.

The chain combines TRBV5-1 with TRBJ2-7; tentatively, D is TRBD2 (5 bases). This CDR3 has 17 residues. Per germline, CDR1 SGHRS and CDR2 YFSETQ. The V and J ends lost 2 bases and 3 bases respectively, with 21 bases between them. The CDR3 DNA reads TGCGCCAGCAGCTTTGATCTAGGAGAGGGCGCCAACTACGAGCAGTACTTC. Residues: CASSFDLGEGANYEQYF.

This clone was counted a single time. The chain recombines TRBV30 with TRBJ2-1; no clear D gene. Germline V gene data show CDR1 as GTSNPN and CDR2 as SVGIG (reference sequence). Deletions cut 1 base from V and 8 bases from J, with 9 bases between. CDR3 length: 12 amino acids. The chain's CDR3 is CAWSESWHEQFF. The CDR3 DNA sequence: TGTGCCTGGAGTGAATCTTGGCATGAGCAGTTCTTC.